This T cell receptor (beta chain) was found in a study of post-analysis software for immune sequencing data (dated by TCRdb to 2013 to 2016). A note on the overall study: The recorded disease courses included relapsing-remitting, secondary progressive and progressive-relapsing multiple sclerosis, and some patients had no subtype annotation. Patient repertoires were compared against roughly 11 previously published healthy control repertoires from donors aged roughly 6 to 28 years. A subset of samples was prepared in parallel using single-end sample barcoding, then pooled and co-amplified after Illumina adapter ligation.

To demonstrate the VDJtools post-analysis software, TCR beta repertoires were profiled from the peripheral blood of 10 to 15 young patients with multiple sclerosis. Multiple sclerosis patients were children and adolescents aged about 6 to 15 years. Beyond this particular receptor, the publication reports: Significantly higher frequencies in patients than in controls were found for a few TRBV segments, including TRBV5-6, TRBV5-1 and TRBV20-1. Direct clustering with F measure showed strong co-clustering of samples prepared in the same batch, prompting a batch-effect correction. The multiple sclerosis patient group was slightly younger than the control group. Multiple sclerosis patients had significantly lower normalized Chao1 diversity than controls, a result that suggests substantial peripheral T-cell clonal expansion.

This clonotype showed up many times. Its antigen is unknown. There are no base qualities to consult, and no much larger clone falls within one base. Library preparation used PCR. The instrument was an Illumina HiSeq 2500. To reduce PCR and sequencing biases, unique molecular identifiers were built into the TCR beta cDNA libraries. Per 1 to 10 million input T cells, roughly 500,000 cDNA molecules were obtained, such that each molecule approximated one T cell. Patient libraries were prepared and sequenced with the same protocol used for the earlier healthy control dataset. Within a given batch, samples were prepared together, multiplexed and sequenced on the same HiSeq lane. On the study's bioinformatics: MIGEC was used to process the raw barcoded reads, and molecular identifier groups with only a single read were discarded before consensus assembly and CDR3 extraction. Clonotype tables were post-analysed with VDJtools, normalizing diversity by down-sampling all datasets to the smallest sample size. To correct batch-related cross-sample contamination, repertoire overlap clustering matched CDR3 amino acid sequences but not nucleotide sequences. The public reads were quality trimmed at Q25 with fastp and then assembled into clones with MiXCR by TCRdb, keeping productive beta chains. Rows merge per CDR3 protein into single entries with the most common DNA and genes. The authors' filters were not applied to this entry. The sample profile shows hundreds of thousands of distinct CDR3 sequences; roughly 30% of them were found once. Around 0.56% of the sample is held by the ten biggest clonotypes.

V loses 4 bases at its end and J loses 0 bases; junction bases beyond the gene matches: 1. CDR1 DFQATT and CDR2 SNEGSKA were looked up in the germline V gene (reference sequence). The CDR3 covers 13 residues, taking in both the cysteine and the phenylalanine. The only DNA kept is the CDR3, 39 bases in frame from the first base. The chain is encoded by TRBV20-1 joined to TRBJ2-7; the central 9 bases match TRBD2. Source material: blood. The clonotype comes from a girl between 5 and 17 years old with multiple sclerosis. The DNA is as follows: TGCAGTGCTAAAGCGGGAGGCTCCTACGAGCAGTACTTC. Translation gives CSAKAGGSYEQYF.